This section outlines one TCR beta chain sequence together with its context. Antigen specificity is unknown. Amplification used 60 Vbeta primers and 13 Jbeta primers. TCRdb's table, derived via immunoSEQ multiplex PCR, lists solely in-frame clones and lacks some. Altogether approximately 140,000 clones are present, 60% to 80% being singletons, with the ten largest covering approximately 0.97%. The data stem from a study of cytomegalovirus exposure and HLA in healthy donors. Whole-study results and caveats: In a later analysis, V- and J-gene trimming of beta chains associated with a DCLRE1C missense variant, replicated independently. CMV antigen specificity of a few CMV-associated chains was confirmed in vitro. Prior analysis indicated that the majority of TCR beta V segments exhibited productivity approximately 90% or approximately 30% of the time.

Germline V gene lookup returns CDR1 GTSNPN and CDR2 SVGIG (reference sequence). After removal of 5 bases from V and 7 bases from J, the junction contained 11 bases not matched to a gene. The CDR3 totals 14 residues. This TCR came from a man between 18 and 35 years old in good health and CMV-seronegative. Sample: PBMCs. The chain uses TRBV30 and TRBJ2-7; TRBD1 matches 10 bases. This CDR3 is CAWGRRQGAWEQYF. For the CDR3, the DNA is TGTGCCTGGGGCAGAAGACAGGGGGCATGGGAGCAGTACTTC. The variable domain in full, completed from reference TRBV30 and TRBJ2-7, reads SQTIHQWPATLVQPVGSPLSLECTVEGTSNPNLYWYRQAAGRGLQLLFYSVGIGQISSEVPQNLSASRPQDRQFILSSKKLLLSDSGFYLCAWGRRQGAWEQYFGPGTRLTVT.